Here is one T cell receptor (beta chain) with its context. This entry comes from a study of CD8 T cells in Susac syndrome. The TEMRA cells underwent FACS enrichment, while the CD8+ and CD4+ T cells underwent negative isolation. Per germline, CDR1 MDHEN and CDR2 SYDVKM. V lost 3 bases to trimming and J lost 6 bases, with 9 bases between them. CDR3 size: 12 residues. Reverse transcription of roughly 0.5 to 1 ug RNA was carried out with random hexamers. TCRdb reprocessed the immunoSEQ multiplex PCR reads with MiXCR, giving one entry per CDR3 protein. The table lists some 26,000 distinct CDR3 sequences, 85% to 95% of them singletons, with 0.55% to 0.7% in the top ten.

Sequencing used CD8+ T cells from PBMCs. This clonotype originated in a human donor with Susac syndrome. V and J are TRBV28 and TRBJ2-7; D is undetermined. The CDR3 is CASSFGHPEQYF. The CDR3 DNA sequence: TGTGCCAGCAGTTTCGGCCACCCCGAGCAGTACTTC. Using reference TRBV28 and TRBJ2-7 for the parts outside the CDR3, the full variable domain is DVKVTQSSRYLVKRTGEKVFLECVQDMDHENMFWYRQDPGLGLRLIYFSYDVKMKEKGDIPEGYSVSREKKERFSLILESASTNQTSMYLCASSFGHPEQYFGPGTRLTVT.